A selection of T cell receptor beta chains follows, all from one sample in a study of T cells in Graves' hyperthyroidism and ophthalmopathy. TCRdb re-derived calls from the multiplex PCR reads in MiXCR, one entry per CDR3 protein. The top ten clones hold 6% to 8% of a sample with roughly 290,000 distinct CDR3 sequences, 13% of them seen once. The sequenced sample was blood. The receptor source for this set is a woman under 40 with Graves' hyperthyroidism that later progressed to Graves' ophthalmopathy. The CDR3 runs from the conserved cysteine through the conserved F or W. The D gene is left open where the match is weak. Where a row states a size, it is once, few, many or the class of an expanded clone; other rows omit it.

v_call	j_call	clone_size	d_call	cdr3_aa	cdr3_nt
TRBV7-9	TRBJ1-1	many	.	CASSSGQSITEAFF	TGTGCCAGCAGCTCCGGACAGTCGATCACTGAAGCTTTCTTT
TRBV18	TRBJ2-5	many	TRBD2	CASSPPTSGKETQYF	TGTGCCAGCTCACCGCCGACTAGCGGGAAAGAGACCCAGTACTTC
TRBV10-3	TRBJ1-2	many	.	CAISETANYGYTF	TGTGCCATCAGTGAGACAGCTAACTATGGCTACACCTTC
TRBV7-9	TRBJ2-1	few	TRBD2	CASSPMTSQHEQFF	TGTGCCAGCAGCCCGATGACTAGCCAGCATGAGCAGTTCTTC
TRBV5-1	TRBJ2-2	.	.	CASSPKTPGNTGELFF	TGCGCCAGCAGCCCCAAAACCCCTGGGAACACCGGGGAGCTGTTTTTT
TRBV19	TRBJ2-3	few	.	CASSIVRSVTDTQYF	TGTGCCAGTAGTATCGTGAGATCGGTCACAGATACGCAGTATTTT
TRBV29-1	TRBJ2-1	.	.	CSVEVPLTSSVGNEQFF	TGCAGCGTTGAGGTCCCCTTAACTAGTTCGGTCGGCAATGAGCAGTTCTTC
TRBV20-1	TRBJ2-1	many	.	CSANRDLDNEQFF	TGCAGTGCTAACAGGGATTTGGACAATGAGCAGTTCTTC
TRBV3-1	TRBJ1-1	many	.	CASSLAENTEAFF	TGTGCCAGCAGCCTCGCAGAGAACACTGAAGCTTTCTTT
TRBV2	TRBJ2-5	medium-sized	TRBD2	CASSYLAGTQETQYF	TGTGCCAGCAGTTATTTAGCGGGAACACAAGAGACCCAGTACTTC
TRBV27	TRBJ1-2	many	TRBD1	CASSFGLGQSYGYTF	TGTGCCAGCAGTTTCGGTCTGGGACAGAGCTATGGCTACACCTTC
TRBV30	TRBJ2-7	few	TRBD2	CAWSVELVLKAGEGVNEQYF	TGTGCCTGGAGTGTAGAATTGGTTTTAAAAGCGGGAGAAGGGGTTAACGAGCAGTACTTC
TRBV6-9	TRBJ1-5	.	.	CASSYVRGGQYSNQPQHF	TGTGCCAGCAGTTACGTCCGGGGGGGGCAATATAGCAATCAGCCCCAGCATTTT
TRBV2	TRBJ2-6	.	.	CASSEYHSAGANVLTF	TGTGCCAGCAGTGAATACCATTCAGCTGGGGCCAACGTCCTGACTTTC
TRBV28	TRBJ1-2	many	.	CASSLGRYYGYTF	TGTGCCAGCAGTTTAGGGCGGTACTATGGCTACACCTTC
TRBV5-1	TRBJ2-5	many	.	CASSLVVGDGQETQYF	TGCGCCAGCAGCTTAGTCGTGGGAGATGGACAAGAGACCCAGTACTTC
TRBV27	TRBJ2-7	many	.	CASSLVRGSSYEQYF	TGTGCCAGCAGTTTAGTTCGGGGAAGCTCCTACGAGCAGTACTTC
TRBV18	TRBJ1-3	.	.	CASFSNGPGAPGNTIYF	TGTGCCAGCTTCTCTAATGGGCCGGGGGCGCCTGGAAACACCATATATTTT